This TCR beta chain was observed in a study of response to subunit inactivated influenza vaccine (dated by TCRdb to between 2017 and 2018). A note on the overall study: To follow how T cells responded to a trivalent subunit inactivated influenza vaccine, the researchers relied on deep quantitative profiling of the T cell receptor repertoire. Study-level results and caveats: The authors proposed that each seasonal influenza vaccination may bring in only a limited number of new T cells.

With respect to this clonotype: Its antigen has not been determined. Base qualities are not provided; no much larger clone lies one nucleotide away.

The library was built by means of RT-PCR. Sequencing was carried out with an Illumina HiSeq 2500. TCRdb reanalyzed the raw reads on its own, using fastp at Q25 for trimming and MiXCR for clone calling, and kept in-frame beta chains. Every CDR3 protein is listed once, alongside the most common genes and DNA of its rows. Counted in this sample were 300,000 to 350,000 distinct CDR3 sequences; about 20% of them appeared once. Under 13% of the sample goes to the ten largest clones. CDR1 and CDR2 are drawn from the germline V gene: KGHSH, LQKENI. The CDR3 sequence holds 15 residues, the cysteine and phenylalanine included. Kept here is only the CDR3 DNA, which spans 45 bases and is read in frame from base 1. V is reduced by 3 bases and J by 5 bases, leaving a spacing of 13 bases between them.

This receptor chain uses TRBV18 and TRBJ2-2; a tentative D call is TRBD2 (5 bases match). This material consisted of PBMCs from blood, taken less than 22 months after vaccination. The TCR sequence derives from a man aged 50 to 75 who received an inactivated influenza vaccine. Donor details come from another sample of the same person, matched by shared clones. The CDR3 amino acid sequence is: CASSPQRVDTGELFF. The sequenced DNA: TGTGCCAGCTCACCCCAGAGGGTGGATACCGGGGAGCTGTTTTTT.